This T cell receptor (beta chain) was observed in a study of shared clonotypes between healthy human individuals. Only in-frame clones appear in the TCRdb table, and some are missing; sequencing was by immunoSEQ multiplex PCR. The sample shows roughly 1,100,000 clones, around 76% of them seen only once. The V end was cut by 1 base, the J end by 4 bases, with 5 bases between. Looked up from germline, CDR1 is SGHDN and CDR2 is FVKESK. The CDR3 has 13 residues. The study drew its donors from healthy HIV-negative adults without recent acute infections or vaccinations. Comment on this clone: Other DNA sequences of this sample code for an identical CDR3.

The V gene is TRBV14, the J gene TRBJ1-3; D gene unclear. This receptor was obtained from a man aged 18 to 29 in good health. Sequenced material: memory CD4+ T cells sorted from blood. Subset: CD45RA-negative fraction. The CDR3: CASSQVQGNTIYF. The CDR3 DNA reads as TGTGCCAGCAGCCAAGTTCAAGGAAACACCATATATTTT. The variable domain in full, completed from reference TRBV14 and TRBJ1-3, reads EAGVTQFPSHSVIEKGQTVTLRCDPISGHDNLYWYRRVMGKEIKFLLHFVKESKQDESGMPNNRFLAERTGGTYSTLKVQPAELEDSGVYFCASSQVQGNTIYFGEGSWLTVV.